Many counts were recorded for the clone carrying this T cell receptor (beta chain). The target antigen is unknown. This sample was taken from a study of neurological immune-mediated disorders. Study-level findings and limits: The expanded clones of different subjects shared no CDR3 amino acid sequences (suggesting private repertoires in all groups).

With 10-nucleotide random UMIs, 5'RACE was used to make the cDNA. TCRdb redid the calling of the 5' RACE reads with MiXCR, one entry per CDR3 protein. This sample has some 49,000 distinct CDR3 sequences; 8% to 10% occur once, and the top ten carry under 2%. Time point described: longitudinal time-point 1 (baseline). Healthy controls comprised blood bank volunteers in Maryland, USA. With 6 bases removed from V and 2 bases from J, the gap between germline ends came to 16 bases. CDR3 length: 15 amino acids. Per the germline V gene, CDR1 is MNHNS and CDR2 is SASEGT. The chain is built from TRBV6-1 and TRBJ1-2; no clear D. The specimen sequenced was PBMCs. This TCR came from a woman aged 40 to 49 in good health. The CDR3 region has the DNA TGTGCCAGCAGCCCCTTCGGGAACAGCAACTATGGCTACACCTTC. Amino acids: CASSPFGNSNYGYTF.